A selection of T cell receptor beta chains follows, all from one sample in a study of shared clonotypes between healthy human individuals. Repertoires were generated with immunoSEQ multiplex PCR, while TCRdb's copy carries only in-frame clones and drops some. The sample includes about 1.5 million clones, roughly 98% of them seen just once. What was sequenced was naive CD4+ T cells sorted from blood. Every receptor here comes from a man aged 25 to 40 in good health. CDR3s include the opening cysteine and the closing phenylalanine or tryptophan. The order of the fields is clone size, V gene, J gene, D gene, CDR3 protein, CDR3 DNA. D genes are given only for firm matches. Not all rows give a size; the values are once, few, many and, for expanded clones, a class.

size: .; V: TRBV7-8; J: TRBJ2-2; D: .; CDR3: CASSRTLGTGELFF; DNA: TGTGCCAGCAGCCGGACCTTGGGAACCGGGGAGCTGTTTTTT
size: .; V: TRBV19; J: TRBJ2-3; D: TRBD2; CDR3: CASSFLSNLAGVTDTQYF; DNA: TGTGCCAGTAGTTTCCTAAGCAATCTAGCGGGAGTGACAGATACGCAGTATTTT
size: once; V: TRBV7-7; J: TRBJ2-3; D: .; CDR3: CASSRANTDTQYF; DNA: TGTGCCAGCAGCCGGGCCAACACAGATACGCAGTATTTT
size: .; V: TRBV19; J: TRBJ1-5; D: TRBD1; CDR3: CASSIIQGAGNQPQHF; DNA: TGTGCCAGTAGTATAATACAGGGGGCGGGCAATCAGCCCCAGCATTTT
size: .; V: TRBV15; J: TRBJ2-7; D: .; CDR3: CATSSLFGGTYEQYF; DNA: TGTGCCACCAGCAGTCTCTTCGGGGGCACCTACGAGCAGTACTTC
size: .; V: TRBV30; J: TRBJ2-7; D: .; CDR3: CACPNEILPYEQYF; DNA: TGTGCCTGCCCTAATGAGATCCTCCCCTACGAGCAGTACTTC
size: .; V: TRBV27; J: TRBJ2-1; D: TRBD2; CDR3: CASSLLGLAGVLEYEQFF; DNA: TGTGCCAGCAGTTTATTAGGACTAGCGGGAGTCCTAGAGTATGAGCAGTTCTTC
size: .; V: TRBV19; J: TRBJ1-1; D: .; CDR3: CASSIGAQVPEAFF; DNA: TGTGCCAGTAGTATAGGAGCCCAGGTCCCTGAAGCTTTCTTT
size: once; V: TRBV29-1; J: TRBJ2-7; D: .; CDR3: CSAMGAYEQYF; DNA: TGCAGCGCAATGGGGGCCTACGAGCAGTACTTC
size: .; V: TRBV7-6; J: TRBJ2-1; D: TRBD1; CDR3: CASSLGGAGGVYSEQFF; DNA: TGTGCCAGCAGCTTAGGTGGGGCAGGGGGCGTTTATTCGGAGCAGTTCTTC